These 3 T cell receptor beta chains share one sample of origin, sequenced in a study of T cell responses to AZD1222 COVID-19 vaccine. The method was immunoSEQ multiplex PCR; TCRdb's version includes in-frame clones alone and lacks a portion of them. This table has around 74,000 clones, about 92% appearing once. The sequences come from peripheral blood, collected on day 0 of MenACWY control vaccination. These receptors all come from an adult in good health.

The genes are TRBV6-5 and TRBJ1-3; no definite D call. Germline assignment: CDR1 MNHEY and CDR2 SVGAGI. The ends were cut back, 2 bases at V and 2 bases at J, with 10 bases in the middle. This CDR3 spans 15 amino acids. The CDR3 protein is CASSYLGEAGNTIYF. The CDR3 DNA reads TGTGCCAGCAGTTACCTTGGAGAGGCTGGAAACACCATATATTTT.

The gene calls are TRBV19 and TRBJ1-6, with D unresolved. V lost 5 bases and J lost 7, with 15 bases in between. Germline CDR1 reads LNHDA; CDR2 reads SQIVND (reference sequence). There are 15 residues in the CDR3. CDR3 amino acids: CASSAQSLPNSPLHF. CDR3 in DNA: TGTGCCAGTAGTGCTCAGTCTCTTCCCAATTCACCCCTCCACTTT.

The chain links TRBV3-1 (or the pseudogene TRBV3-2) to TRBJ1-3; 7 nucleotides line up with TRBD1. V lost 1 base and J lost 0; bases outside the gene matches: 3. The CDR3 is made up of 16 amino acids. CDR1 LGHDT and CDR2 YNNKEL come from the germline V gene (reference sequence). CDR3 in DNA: TGTGCCAGCAGCCAAGGGGACAGTAACTCTGGAAACACCATATATTTT. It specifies CASSQGDSNSGNTIYF.